The rows below give T cell receptor beta chains drawn from one sample of a study of T cell repertoires and Cas9 in healthy adults. Sequencing was performed with immunoSEQ multiplex PCR; in TCRdb, only in-frame clones are kept and a portion is missing. This table has roughly 23,000 clones, 91% appearing once. The specimen was CD4+ effector T cells (CD127+, CD25-, CD137-, CD154-) from PBMCs; culture status not recorded. The receptors come from a human donor in good health. CDR3s include the opening cysteine and the closing phenylalanine or tryptophan. D genes are given only for firm matches. Clone size is not always given. Where it is, it says once, few, many or a class for expanded clones.

TRBV28	.	TRBJ1-1	TRBD1	CASTPGQGATEAFF	TGTGCCAGCACCCCAGGACAGGGGGCAACTGAAGCTTTCTTT
TRBV6-6	.	TRBJ2-3	.	CASSYSGAGVGDTQYF	TGTGCCAGCAGTTACTCGGGGGCGGGAGTAGGAGATACGCAGTATTTT
TRBV15	.	TRBJ1-5	.	CATNAGSGGPNQPQHF	TGTGCCACGAACGCGGGGAGCGGGGGACCAAATCAGCCCCAGCATTTT
TRBV6-1	.	TRBJ1-3	.	CASRRGSSGNTIYF	TGTGCCAGCAGGAGGGGCAGCTCTGGAAACACCATATATTTT
TRBV9	.	TRBJ2-3	.	CASSVAGNTDTQYF	TGTGCCAGCAGCGTAGCAGGGAACACAGATACGCAGTATTTT
TRBV28	once	TRBJ1-2	.	CASSLTVLRTSGYGYTF	TGTGCCAGCAGTTTGACGGTTTTACGGACCTCTGGCTATGGCTACACCTTC
TRBV9	.	TRBJ2-3	TRBD2	CASSIRTSGSTDTQYF	TGTGCCAGCAGCATTCGGACTAGCGGGAGCACAGATACGCAGTATTTT
TRBV5-6	.	TRBJ2-7	TRBD1	CASRGWDRPTYEQYF	TGTGCCAGCAGGGGATGGGACAGGCCGACCTACGAGCAGTACTTC
TRBV11-3	.	TRBJ2-7	TRBD2	CASSLDLTSGAYEQYF	TGTGCCAGCAGCTTAGATTTAACTAGCGGGGCCTACGAGCAGTACTTC
TRBV12-2	.	TRBJ2-1	.	CASRPRTSSCEQFF	TGTGCAAGTCGCCCACGGACTAGCAGTTGTGAGCAGTTCTTC
TRBV4-1	.	TRBJ1-5	.	CASSQVRPKFSGDGANQPQHF	TGCGCCAGCAGCCAAGTTCGCCCCAAATTCTCTGGTGATGGCGCAAATCAGCCCCAGCATTTT